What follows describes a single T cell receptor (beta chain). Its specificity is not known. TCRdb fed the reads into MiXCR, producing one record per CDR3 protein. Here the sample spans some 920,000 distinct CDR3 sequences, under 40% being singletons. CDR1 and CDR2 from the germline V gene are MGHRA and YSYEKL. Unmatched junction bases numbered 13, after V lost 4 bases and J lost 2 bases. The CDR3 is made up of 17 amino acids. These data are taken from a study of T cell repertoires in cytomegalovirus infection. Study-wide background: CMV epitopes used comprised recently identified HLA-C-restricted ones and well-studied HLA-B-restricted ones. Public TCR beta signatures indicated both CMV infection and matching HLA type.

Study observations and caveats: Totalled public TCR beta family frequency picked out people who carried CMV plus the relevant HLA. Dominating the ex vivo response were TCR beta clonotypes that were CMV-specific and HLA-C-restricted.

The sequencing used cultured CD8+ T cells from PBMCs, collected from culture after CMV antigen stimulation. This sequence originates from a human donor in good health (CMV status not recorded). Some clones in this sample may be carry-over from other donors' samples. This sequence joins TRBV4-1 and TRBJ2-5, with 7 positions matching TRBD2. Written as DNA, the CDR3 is TGCGCCAGCAGCCGGCTTTCTCAGCGGGACTATCAAGAGACCCAGTACTTC. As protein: CASSRLSQRDYQETQYF.